The clone carrying this T cell receptor beta chain was found a few times. Between the trimmed V and J ends, which lost 1 base and 0 bases, there was a span of 8 bases. From germline, CDR1 is SGHRS and CDR2 YFSETQ. The CDR3 is 15 residues long. This entry is derived from a study of identical twins. TCRdb used MiXCR to reprocess the 5' RACE reads, holding one entry per CDR3 protein. The sample contains some 900,000 distinct CDR3 sequences, 12% of which appear only once. This sample was also put to use in a study of yellow fever vaccine responses in identical twins.

This TCR was sampled from a woman aged 18-35 years in good health. The V call is TRBV5-1, the J call TRBJ2-1; D gene unclear. The sample was PBMCs. The chain's CDR3 is CASSLTVDSYNEQFF. DNA of the CDR3: TGCGCCAGCAGCTTGACCGTAGACTCCTACAATGAGCAGTTCTTC.